This section outlines one T cell receptor (beta chain) sequence together with its context. As yet, its antigen is unknown. Deletions cut 3 bases from V and 3 bases from J, with 11 bases between. This CDR3 is 14 amino acids long. From germline, CDR1 is GTSNPN and CDR2 SVGIG (reference sequence). These data originate in a study of T cell responses to AZD1222 COVID-19 vaccine. As for the study in general: Second doses were pooled across both intervals (about 4 or about 12 weeks).

The study, taken as a whole, reports: Donors in the cohort were predominantly white British and more often female, and clonal diversity was possibly underestimated. Mapped onto spike, vaccine-associated CD4 TCRs spanned it and were dominant at 160-218 and 743-854. Reportedly, nearly half of unique spike TCRs recognized epitopes outside B.1.351/B.1.1.7 mutations.

The assay was immunoSEQ multiplex PCR, and TCRdb's table has in-frame clones only and misses some. Of 150,000 or so clones listed, 90% were seen once; the top ten hold 6% to 7.5%. The clonotype comes from an adult in good health. The specimen comprised peripheral blood, sampled on day 0 of AZD1222 vaccination. V usage is TRBV30 and J usage is TRBJ2-2; weak D call: TRBD1 (6 bases). DNA for the CDR3: TGTGCCTGGAGGGAGGACAGTTACACCGGGGAGCTGTTTTTT. Amino acid sequence: CAWREDSYTGELFF.